This TCR beta chain was observed in a study of blood T cell repertoires in COVID-19. Study-wide context: Samples came from the United States, Italy and Spain, spanning acute and convalescent COVID-19. Sources were T cells, B-cell-depleted T cells, or PBMCs; the material itself was cDNA or gDNA.

As originally analysed: Reference gene primer amplification gave estimated nucleated cell counts. The method was immunoSEQ multiplex PCR; TCRdb's version includes in-frame clones alone and lacks a portion of them. That table furnishes V, J and clone size, whereas the DNA furnished D and trimming. The table includes about 220,000 clones, around 80% detected once. Sequencing was performed on peripheral blood. The sequence was obtained from a human donor in a cohort sampled during active COVID-19.

The CDR3 DNA reads as TGTGCCAGCAGTTTGAGCGGGGACCTTTACGAGCAGTACTTC. This gives the protein CASSLSGDLYEQYF. The rearrangement links TRBV25-1 to TRBJ2-7; 7 positions agree with TRBD2. The CDR3 length is 14 residues. Germline V lookup: CDR1 MGHDK, CDR2 SYGVNS. The J segment lost 4 bases and the V segment lost 5 bases, leaving 8 bases of the junction unmatched.